This T cell receptor (beta chain) was found in a study of cytomegalovirus exposure and HLA in healthy donors. CDR3 length: 13 amino acids. Per germline, CDR1 SQVTM and CDR2 ANQGSEA. Unmatched junction bases numbered 0, after V lost 4 bases and J lost 4 bases. The sample holds a few counts of this clone. This sample also contains other DNA sequences that code for the same CDR3. It was with 60 Vbeta and 13 Jbeta primers that the PCR ran. Generated by immunoSEQ multiplex PCR, the TCRdb table keeps only in-frame clones and is missing some. This sample has 100,000 to 150,000 clones, with about 74% found just once.

Sequencing was carried out using PBMCs. The TCR was taken from a man aged 25-45 years in good health and CMV-seronegative. This chain joins TRBV29-1 and TRBJ2-2; 10 bases match TRBD1. CDR3 sequence: CSVGTGGTGELFF. The CDR3 nucleotides read TGCAGCGTTGGGACAGGGGGCACCGGGGAGCTGTTTTTT.